Listed below are T cell receptor beta chains from one sample, sequenced in a study of T cells in Graves' hyperthyroidism and ophthalmopathy. A single record per CDR3 protein comes from TCRdb applying MiXCR to the multiplex PCR reads. The sample includes about 350,000 distinct CDR3 sequences, around 13% of them seen just once. The sequenced sample consisted of blood. These receptors were obtained from a woman aged 40-49 years with Graves' ophthalmopathy. Both conserved end residues are part of each CDR3. The order of the fields is V gene, CDR3 length, clone size, D gene, J gene, CDR3 protein, CDR3 DNA. D genes are given only for firm matches. For some rows the clone size is stated as once, few or many, or as a class when expanded; others skip it.

TRBV14	15	.	.	TRBJ2-5	CASSQFLGHQETQYF	TGTGCCAGCAGCCAATTCCTGGGACACCAAGAGACCCAGTACTTC
TRBV7-9	17	.	.	TRBJ1-6	CASSQEIGGVGNSPLHF	TGCGCCAGCAGCCAAGAAATAGGAGGGGTGGGGAATTCACCCCTCCACTTT
TRBV29-1	13	many	TRBD1	TRBJ1-1	CSAKQGVDTEAFF	TGCAGCGCTAAACAGGGGGTGGACACTGAAGCTTTCTTT
TRBV2	13	many	.	TRBJ2-1	CASSEEGHHEQFF	TGTGCCAGCAGTGAGGAGGGACATCATGAGCAGTTCTTC
TRBV6-2/TRBV6-3	12	many	.	TRBJ1-1	CASSYNSLVAFF	TGTGCCAGCAGTTACAACAGTCTGGTGGCTTTCTTT
TRBV6-1	14	many	.	TRBJ2-3	CASRTGQFTDTQYF	TGTGCCAGCAGGACGGGACAATTCACAGATACGCAGTATTTT
TRBV5-8	14	many	TRBD1	TRBJ1-1	CASSRQAGGTEAFF	TGTGCCAGCAGCCGACAGGCAGGGGGGACTGAAGCTTTCTTT
TRBV28	16	few	.	TRBJ1-6	CASIDSGSPGRSPLHF	TGTGCCAGCATTGATTCGGGGTCTCCAGGGCGTTCACCCCTCCACTTT
TRBV12-3/TRBV12-4	12	many	.	TRBJ1-1	CASSTGYTEAFF	TGTGCCAGCAGTACAGGGTACACTGAAGCTTTCTTT
TRBV7-9	17	many	.	TRBJ2-1	CASSPEGGPTRYNEQFF	TGTGCCAGCAGCCCTGAGGGGGGCCCCACTAGGTACAATGAGCAGTTCTTC
TRBV28	14	.	TRBD2	TRBJ2-3	CASSIGGRTHTQYF	TGTGCCAGCAGCATCGGCGGGAGGACACATACGCAGTATTTT
TRBV20-1	11	.	TRBD1	TRBJ1-2	CSARDRSGYTF	TGCAGTGCTAGGGACAGGTCGGGCTACACCTTC
TRBV27	13	many	.	TRBJ1-2	CASSLSSVGGYTF	TGTGCCAGCAGTTTATCGTCGGTCGGTGGCTACACCTTC
TRBV12-3/TRBV12-4	12	many	.	TRBJ1-2	CASSSRVSGYTF	TGTGCCAGCAGTTCCAGGGTAAGCGGCTACACCTTC
TRBV28	15	few	.	TRBJ2-1	CASSLSGPSYNEQFF	TGTGCCAGCAGTTTATCCGGGCCCTCCTACAATGAGCAGTTCTTC
TRBV30	15	.	.	TRBJ2-7	CAWSGGHRSSYEQYF	TGTGCCTGGAGTGGGGGACATAGGAGCTCCTACGAGCAGTACTTC
TRBV20-1	14	many	.	TRBJ2-3	CSARPKGGTDTQYF	TGCAGTGCTAGACCTAAAGGGGGTACAGATACGCAGTATTTT
TRBV5-1	14	.	.	TRBJ2-1	CASSFSQIYNEQFF	TGCGCCAGCAGCTTCAGCCAGATCTACAATGAGCAGTTCTTC
TRBV24-1	16	.	.	TRBJ1-5	CATSASETGPNQPQHF	TGTGCCACCAGTGCCTCAGAGACGGGACCCAATCAGCCCCAGCATTTT
TRBV28	15	many	TRBD2	TRBJ2-5	CASSPRLAAQGTQYF	TGTGCCAGCAGTCCCCGACTAGCGGCACAGGGGACCCAGTACTTC
TRBV11-2	17	.	TRBD2	TRBJ2-7	CASSLTSPSGINHEQYF	TGTGCCAGCAGCTTAACTTCCCCCAGCGGGATTAACCACGAGCAGTACTTC
TRBV6-1	15	.	.	TRBJ2-1	CASAEAGVIYNEQSF	TGTGCCAGCGCCGAGGCAGGGGTAATCTACAATGAGCAGTCCTTC
TRBV6-1	17	few	TRBD1	TRBJ2-1	CASSTRGRGPTYNEQFF	TGTGCCAGCAGTACTAGGGGCAGGGGGCCCACCTACAATGAGCAGTTCTTC
TRBV28	15	.	.	TRBJ1-4	CASTPMQGSNEKLFF	TGTGCCAGCACTCCGATGCAGGGATCCAATGAAAAACTGTTTTTT
TRBV12-3/TRBV12-4	15	many	TRBD1	TRBJ1-5	CASSPLGQGGQPQHF	TGTGCCAGCAGTCCTCTGGGACAGGGAGGTCAGCCCCAGCATTTT
TRBV6-1	15	many	.	TRBJ2-1	CASSPRGLSYNEQFF	TGTGCCAGCAGCCCCCGCGGGTTATCCTACAATGAGCAGTTCTTC
TRBV4-2	13	few	.	TRBJ2-1	CASSQDPGSEQFF	TGTGCCAGCAGCCAAGACCCGGGCTCTGAGCAGTTCTTC
TRBV20-1	13	many	.	TRBJ1-1	CSALGGIGTEAFF	TGCAGTGCCCTGGGGGGTATTGGCACTGAAGCTTTCTTT
TRBV13	14	many	.	TRBJ2-5	CASSSRGRVETQYF	TGTGCCAGCAGCTCACGAGGCAGGGTAGAGACCCAGTACTTC
TRBV5-8	17	few	TRBD2	TRBJ2-2	CASSLGRGTRYTGELFF	TGTGCCAGCAGCTTGGGGCGTGGGACTAGGTACACCGGGGAGCTGTTTTTT
TRBV5-4	14	.	.	TRBJ2-3	CASSSRTGADTQYF	TGTGCCAGCAGCTCCCGGACTGGGGCAGATACGCAGTATTTT
TRBV6-1	15	many	.	TRBJ2-1	CASRSDRWPFDEQFF	TGTGCCAGCAGATCAGACAGGTGGCCTTTCGATGAGCAGTTCTTC
TRBV27	14	.	.	TRBJ1-3	CASSWDGPGNTIYF	TGTGCCAGCAGTTGGGACGGACCTGGAAACACCATATATTTT
TRBV27	16	few	TRBD2	TRBJ2-1	CASRFLSSGRGNEQFF	TGTGCCAGCAGGTTTCTCTCTAGCGGGAGGGGTAATGAGCAGTTCTTC
TRBV12-3/TRBV12-4	12	.	.	TRBJ1-1	CASSLNRGEAFF	TGTGCCAGCAGCTTAAACCGGGGAGAAGCTTTCTTT
TRBV25-1	16	.	TRBD2	TRBJ2-7	CASSEFQREGRDEQYF	TGTGCCAGCAGTGAATTCCAGCGGGAGGGCCGCGACGAGCAGTACTTC
TRBV29-1	12	few	TRBD1	TRBJ2-7	CSGRTGTYEQYF	TGCAGCGGCAGGACAGGAACCTACGAGCAGTACTTC
TRBV7-2	15	.	.	TRBJ2-3	CASSLAGDRGNTQYF	TGTGCCAGCAGCTTAGCAGGGGACCGGGGCAATACGCAGTATTTT
TRBV12-3/TRBV12-4	12	many	.	TRBJ2-1	CASSLVQGEQFF	TGTGCCAGCAGTTTGGTACAGGGAGAGCAGTTCTTC
TRBV2	14	many	.	TRBJ2-7	CASRAGLASYEQYF	TGTGCCAGCAGAGCCGGGCTAGCCTCCTACGAGCAGTACTTC
TRBV29-1	13	.	.	TRBJ1-1	CSVEVQVATEALF	TGCAGCGTTGAAGTTCAAGTGGCCACTGAAGCTCTCTTT
TRBV5-1	18	.	TRBD2	TRBJ2-5	CASSLIPTSGGAPGTQYF	TGCGCCAGCAGCTTGATTCCGACTAGCGGGGGGGCCCCAGGGACCCAGTACTTC
TRBV2	11	many	.	TRBJ2-1	CASTFYNEQFF	TGTGCCAGTACCTTTTACAATGAGCAGTTCTTC